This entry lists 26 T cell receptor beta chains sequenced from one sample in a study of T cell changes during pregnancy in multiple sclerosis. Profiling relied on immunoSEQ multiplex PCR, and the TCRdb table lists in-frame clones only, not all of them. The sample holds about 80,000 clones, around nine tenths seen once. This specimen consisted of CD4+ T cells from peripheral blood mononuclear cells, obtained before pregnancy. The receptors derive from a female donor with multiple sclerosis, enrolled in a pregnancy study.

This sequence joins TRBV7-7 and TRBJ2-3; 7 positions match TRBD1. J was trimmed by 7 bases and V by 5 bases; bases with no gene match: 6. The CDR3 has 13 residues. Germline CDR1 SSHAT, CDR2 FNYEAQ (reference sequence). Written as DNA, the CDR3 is TGTGCCAGCAGCCCGAGGGGGCAGAATACGCAGTATTTT. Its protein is CASSPRGQNTQYF.

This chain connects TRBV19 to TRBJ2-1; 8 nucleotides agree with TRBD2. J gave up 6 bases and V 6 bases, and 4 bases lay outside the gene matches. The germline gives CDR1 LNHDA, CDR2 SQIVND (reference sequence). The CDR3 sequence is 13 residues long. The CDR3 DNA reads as TGTGCCAGTAGGAGCGGGGGAGTCAATGAGCAGTTCTTC. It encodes CASRSGGVNEQFF.

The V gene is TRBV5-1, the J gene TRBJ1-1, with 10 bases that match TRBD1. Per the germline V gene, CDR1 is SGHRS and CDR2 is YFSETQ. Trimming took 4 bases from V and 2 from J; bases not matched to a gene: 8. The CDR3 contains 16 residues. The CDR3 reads CASSPRTGGGNTEAFF. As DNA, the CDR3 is TGCGCCAGCAGCCCTCGGACAGGGGGAGGAAACACTGAAGCTTTCTTT.

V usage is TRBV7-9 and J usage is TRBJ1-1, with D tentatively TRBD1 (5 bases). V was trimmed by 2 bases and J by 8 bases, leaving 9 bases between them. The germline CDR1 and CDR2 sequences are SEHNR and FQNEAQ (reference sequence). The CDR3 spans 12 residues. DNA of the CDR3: TGTGCCAGCAGCTTACACAGGATGGAAGCTTTCTTT. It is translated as CASSLHRMEAFF.

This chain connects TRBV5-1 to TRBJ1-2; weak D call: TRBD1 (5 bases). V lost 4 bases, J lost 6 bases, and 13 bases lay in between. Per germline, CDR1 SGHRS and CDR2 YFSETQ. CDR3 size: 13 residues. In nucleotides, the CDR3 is TGCGCCAGCAGCCGCCGGGGGGATGATGGCTACACCTTC. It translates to CASSRRGDDGYTF.

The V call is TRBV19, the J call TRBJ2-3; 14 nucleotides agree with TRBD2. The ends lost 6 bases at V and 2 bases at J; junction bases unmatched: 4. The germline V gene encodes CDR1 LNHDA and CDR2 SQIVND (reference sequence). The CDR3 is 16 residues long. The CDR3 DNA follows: TGTGCCAGTAGCAAGGGACTAGCGGGAGCCACAGATACGCAGTATTTT. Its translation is CASSKGLAGATDTQYF.

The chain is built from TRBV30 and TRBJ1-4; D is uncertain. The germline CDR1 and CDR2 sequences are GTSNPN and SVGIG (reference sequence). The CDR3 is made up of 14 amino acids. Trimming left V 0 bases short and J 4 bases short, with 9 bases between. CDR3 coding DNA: TGTGCCTGGAGTGTAAACAGCCTTAATGAAAAACTGTTTTTT. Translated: CAWSVNSLNEKLFF.

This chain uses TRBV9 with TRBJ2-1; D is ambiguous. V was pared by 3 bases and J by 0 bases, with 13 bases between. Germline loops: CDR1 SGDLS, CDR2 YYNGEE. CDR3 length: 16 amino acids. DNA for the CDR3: TGTGCCAGCAGCGCCCGACTGATGAGCTCCTACAATGAGCAGTTCTTC. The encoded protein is CASSARLMSSYNEQFF. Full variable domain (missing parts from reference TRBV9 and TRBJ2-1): DSGVTQTPKHLITATGQRVTLRCSPRSGDLSVYWYQQSLDQGLQFLIQYYNGEERAKGNILERFSAQQFPDLHSELNLSSLELGDSALYFCASSARLMSSYNEQFFGPGTRLTVL.

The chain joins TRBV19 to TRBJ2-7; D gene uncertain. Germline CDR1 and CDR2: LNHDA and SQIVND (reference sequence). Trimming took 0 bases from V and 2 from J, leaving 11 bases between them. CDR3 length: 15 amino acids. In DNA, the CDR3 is TGTGCCAGTAGTATAGAGGCCCGAAAACCCTACGAGCAGTACTTC. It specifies CASSIEARKPYEQYF.

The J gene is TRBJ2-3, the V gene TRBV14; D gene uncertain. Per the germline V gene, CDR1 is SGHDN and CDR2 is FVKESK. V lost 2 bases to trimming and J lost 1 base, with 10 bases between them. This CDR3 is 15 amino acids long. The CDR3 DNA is TGTGCCAGCAGCCAACTTAGACAAGGCACAGATACGCAGTATTTT. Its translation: CASSQLRQGTDTQYF.

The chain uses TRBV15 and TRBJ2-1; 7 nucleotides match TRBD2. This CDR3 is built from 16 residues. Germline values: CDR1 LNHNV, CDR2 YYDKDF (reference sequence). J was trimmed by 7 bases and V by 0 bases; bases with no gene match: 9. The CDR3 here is CATSRDLSGIQNEQFF. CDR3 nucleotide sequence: TGTGCCACCAGCAGAGATCTCAGCGGGATCCAGAATGAGCAGTTCTTC. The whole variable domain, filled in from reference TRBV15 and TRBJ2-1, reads DAMVIQNPRYQVTQFGKPVTLSCSQTLNHNVMYWYQQKSSQAPKLLFHYYDKDFNNEADTPDNFQSRRPNTSFCFLDIRSPGLGDTAMYLCATSRDLSGIQNEQFFGPGTRLTVL.

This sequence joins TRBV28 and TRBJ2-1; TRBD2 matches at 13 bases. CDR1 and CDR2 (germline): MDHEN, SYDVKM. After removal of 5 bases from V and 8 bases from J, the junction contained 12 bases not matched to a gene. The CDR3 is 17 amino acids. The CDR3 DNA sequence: TGTGCCAGCAGTGGACCGGGACTAGCGGGACGAGGGCATGAGCAGTTCTTC. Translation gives CASSGPGLAGRGHEQFF.

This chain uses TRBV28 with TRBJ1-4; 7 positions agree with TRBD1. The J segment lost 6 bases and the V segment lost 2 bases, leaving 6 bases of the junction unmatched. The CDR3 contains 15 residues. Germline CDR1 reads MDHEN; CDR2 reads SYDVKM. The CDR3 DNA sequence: TGTGCCAGCAGTTTACCCGGGACAGCGGATGAAAAACTGTTTTTT. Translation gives CASSLPGTADEKLFF. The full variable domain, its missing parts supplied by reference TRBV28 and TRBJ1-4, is DVKVTQSSRYLVKRTGEKVFLECVQDMDHENMFWYRQDPGLGLRLIYFSYDVKMKEKGDIPEGYSVSREKKERFSLILESASTNQTSMYLCASSLPGTADEKLFFGSGTQLSVL.

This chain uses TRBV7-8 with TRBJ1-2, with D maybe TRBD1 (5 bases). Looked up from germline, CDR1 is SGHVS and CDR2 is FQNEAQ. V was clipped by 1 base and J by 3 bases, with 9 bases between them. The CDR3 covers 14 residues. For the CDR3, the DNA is TGTGCCAGCAGCTTAGTTTCGGGGGACTATGGCTACACCTTC. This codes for CASSLVSGDYGYTF.

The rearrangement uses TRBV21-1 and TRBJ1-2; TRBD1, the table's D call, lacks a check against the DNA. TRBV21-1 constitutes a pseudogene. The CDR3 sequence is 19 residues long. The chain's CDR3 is CASSKPHLGEGQGDYGYTF. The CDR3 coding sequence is TGTGCCAGCAGCAAGCCCCACCTAGGGGAGGGACAGGGAGACTATGGCTACACCTTC.

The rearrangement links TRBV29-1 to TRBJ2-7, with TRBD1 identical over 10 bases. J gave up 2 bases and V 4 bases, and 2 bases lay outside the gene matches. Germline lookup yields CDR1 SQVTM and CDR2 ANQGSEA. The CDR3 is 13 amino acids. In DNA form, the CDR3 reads TGCAGCGTTGTTGGACAGGGGGCCTACGAGCAGTACTTC. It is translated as CSVVGQGAYEQYF.

The CDR3 DNA reads as TGTGCCACCAAGGGACTGGGGGAGGCTGAAGCTTTCTTT. Its protein is CATKGLGEAEAFF. This chain uses TRBV2 with TRBJ1-1; possible D gene TRBD1, 5 bases. With 10 bases removed from V and 6 bases from J, the gap between germline ends came to 18 bases. Germline values: CDR1 SNHLY, CDR2 FYNNEI. There are 13 residues in the CDR3.

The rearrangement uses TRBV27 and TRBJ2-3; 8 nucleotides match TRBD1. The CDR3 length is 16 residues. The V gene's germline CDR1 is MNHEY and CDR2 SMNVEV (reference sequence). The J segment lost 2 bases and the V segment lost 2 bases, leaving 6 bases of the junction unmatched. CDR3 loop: CASSLLAGGPTDTQYF. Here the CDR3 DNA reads TGTGCCAGCAGTTTACTAGCAGGGGGCCCCACAGATACGCAGTATTTT.

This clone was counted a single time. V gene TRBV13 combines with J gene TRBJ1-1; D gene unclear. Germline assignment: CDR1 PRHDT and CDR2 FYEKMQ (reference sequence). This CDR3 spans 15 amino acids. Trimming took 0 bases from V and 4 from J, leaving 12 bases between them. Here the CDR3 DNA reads TGTGCCAGCAGCTTAGGGGGCGTGGGGAGCACTGAAGCTTTCTTT. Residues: CASSLGGVGSTEAFF. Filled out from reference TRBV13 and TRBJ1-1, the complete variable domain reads AAGVIQSPRHLIKEKRETATLKCYPIPRHDTVYWYQQGPGQDPQFLISFYEKMQSDKGSIPDRFSAQQFSDYHSELNMSSLELGDSALYFCASSLGGVGSTEAFFGQGTRLTVV.

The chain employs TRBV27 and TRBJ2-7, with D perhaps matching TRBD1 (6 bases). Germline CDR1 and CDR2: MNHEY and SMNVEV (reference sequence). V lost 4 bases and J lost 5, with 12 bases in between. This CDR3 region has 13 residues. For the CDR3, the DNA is TGTGCCAGCAGTTCAACAGGGATCCACGAGCAGTACTTC. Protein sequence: CASSSTGIHEQYF.

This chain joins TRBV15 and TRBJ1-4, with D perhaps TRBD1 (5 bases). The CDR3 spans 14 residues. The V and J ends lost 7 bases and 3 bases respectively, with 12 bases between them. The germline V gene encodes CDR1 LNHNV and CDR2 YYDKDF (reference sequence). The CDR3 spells CATKQGPANEKLFF. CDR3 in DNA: TGTGCCACCAAGCAGGGCCCAGCTAATGAAAAACTGTTTTTT.

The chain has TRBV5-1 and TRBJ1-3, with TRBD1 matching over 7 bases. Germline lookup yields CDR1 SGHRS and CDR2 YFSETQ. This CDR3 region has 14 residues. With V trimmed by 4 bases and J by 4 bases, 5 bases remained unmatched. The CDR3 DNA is TGCGCCAGCAGCGACGGGACAGCCGGAAACACCATATATTTT. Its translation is CASSDGTAGNTIYF. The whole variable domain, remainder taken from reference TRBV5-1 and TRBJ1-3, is KAGVTQTPRYLIKTRGQQVTLSCSPISGHRSVSWYQQTPGQGLQFLFEYFSETQRNKGNFPGRFSGRQFSNSRSEMNVSTLELGDSALYLCASSDGTAGNTIYFGEGSWLTVV.

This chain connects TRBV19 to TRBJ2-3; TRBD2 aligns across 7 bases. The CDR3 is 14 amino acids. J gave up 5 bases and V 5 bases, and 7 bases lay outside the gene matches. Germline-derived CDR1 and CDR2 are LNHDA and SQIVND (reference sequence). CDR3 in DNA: TGTGCCAGTAGTCAAATGGGAGGGGTAGATACGCAGTATTTT. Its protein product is CASSQMGGVDTQYF.

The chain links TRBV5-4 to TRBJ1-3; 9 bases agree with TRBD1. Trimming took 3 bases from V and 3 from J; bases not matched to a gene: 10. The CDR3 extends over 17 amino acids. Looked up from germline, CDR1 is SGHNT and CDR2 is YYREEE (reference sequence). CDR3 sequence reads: CASSSATGGSYGNTIYF. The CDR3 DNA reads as TGTGCCAGCAGCTCGGCGACAGGGGGGTCTTATGGAAACACCATATATTTT.

The CDR3 here is CASSRDRGEQYF. The DNA for the CDR3 is TGTGCCAGCAGTCGCGACAGAGGCGAGCAGTACTTC. V gene TRBV7-2 combines with J gene TRBJ2-7, with D possibly being TRBD1 (5 bases). CDR1 is SGHTA, CDR2 FQGNSA, per germline. V was clipped by 6 bases and J by 6 bases, with 12 bases between them. This CDR3 contains 12 residues.

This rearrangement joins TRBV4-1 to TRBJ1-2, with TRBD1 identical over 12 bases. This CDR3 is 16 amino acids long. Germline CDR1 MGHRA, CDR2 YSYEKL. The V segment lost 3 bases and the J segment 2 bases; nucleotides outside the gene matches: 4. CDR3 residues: CASSQEGTGGNYGYTF. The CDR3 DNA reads TGCGCCAGCAGCCAGGAAGGGACAGGGGGCAACTATGGCTACACCTTC.